This T cell receptor beta chain is drawn from a study of response to subunit inactivated influenza vaccine (dated by TCRdb to the late 2010s). For context, the study as a whole: Deep quantitative profiling of the T cell receptor repertoire was used in the study to follow responses to a trivalent subunit inactivated influenza vaccine. What the work shows at the level of the full study, not this receptor alone: According to the authors, only a limited number of new T cells may be recruited by each seasonal influenza vaccination.

Based on the germline V gene, the CDR1 and CDR2 sequences are LGHNA and YSLEER. From cysteine to phenylalanine, the CDR3 is 16 amino acids long. The retained sequence is limited to the CDR3, 48 bases, with the frame set at the first base. Between the V and J ends, shortened by 1 base and 0 bases respectively, the junction contains 9 bases. This clonotype was seen at least ten times. The clone's antigen remains unknown. No base qualities exist here, and no much larger clone lies one base off it. The library came from RT-PCR. The listed sequencing device is Illumina HiSeq 2500. TCRdb took the public reads, trimmed them with fastp at Q25, ran MiXCR for clone calling and kept in-frame beta chains. When rows share a CDR3 protein, they turn into one entry using the most common DNA and genes. The sample table records approximately 490,000 distinct CDR3 sequences; approximately 7.3% of these occur just once. The leading ten clones occupy about 12% of the sample.

Sequenced material: PBMCs from blood, taken roughly 24 months after vaccination. The source is a man aged 50 to 69 who received an inactivated influenza vaccine. Donor details come from another sample of the same person, matched by shared clones. The sequence is built from TRBV4-3 and TRBJ1-4, with no confident D gene call. The DNA sequence reads TGCGCCAGCAGCCAAGGTCACAGCGCAACTAATGAAAAACTGTTTTTT. This encodes CASSQGHSATNEKLFF.